These 24 T cell receptor beta chains came from one sample sequenced in a study of CD8 T cell repertoires and HIV-1 epitope variants. Their antigens are not known. TCRdb keeps only in-frame clones here, not all; method: immunoSEQ multiplex PCR. The profile shows several thousand clones, around 66% of them singletons. The sequencing sample was made of cultured CD8+ T cells derived from PBMCs. These receptors all come from a male donor with HIV.

The chain couples TRBV28 to TRBJ1-2; possibly TRBD1 for D (5 bases). Trimming cost V 1 base and J 4 bases, with 13 bases left between them. CDR3 length: 15 amino acids. Germline lookup yields CDR1 MDHEN and CDR2 SYDVKM. The DNA for the CDR3 is TGTGCCAGCAGTTTATCCCTCCAGGGTATCTATGGCTACACCTTC. This encodes CASSLSLQGIYGYTF.

V is TRBV5-6 and J is TRBJ2-7, with D uncertain. Germline V gives CDR1 SGHDT, CDR2 YYEEEE. CDR3 size: 14 residues. Trimming pared 3 bases from V and 5 bases from J, leaving 15 bases between. CDR3 protein: CASSWGGPENEQYF. In nucleotides, the CDR3 is TGTGCCAGCAGCTGGGGTGGTCCGGAAAACGAGCAGTACTTC.

The CDR3 nucleotides are TGTGCCAGCAGGTTGAGCGGGAGCGGAAACGAGCAGTACTTC. This codes for CASRLSGSGNEQYF. The chain couples TRBV7-9 to TRBJ2-5, with 8 nucleotides matching TRBD2. The end of the DNA fits TRBJ2-7 better, so the J call may be wrong. Germline V lookup: CDR1 SEHNR, CDR2 FQNEAQ (reference sequence). The CDR3 length is 14 residues.

This clone has a handful of counts. The rearrangement links TRBV13 to TRBJ1-2, with 7 bases identical to TRBD1. CDR3 length: 14 amino acids. With V trimmed by 1 base and J by 4 bases, 3 bases remained unmatched. The germline CDR1 and CDR2 sequences are PRHDT and FYEKMQ (reference sequence). The CDR3 coding sequence is TGTGCCAGCAGCTTAGCAGGGGGGGTCTATGGCTACACCTTC. Its protein product is CASSLAGGVYGYTF.

The chain is built from TRBV4-3 and TRBJ2-6; TRBD2 is a possible D gene (6 bases). Gene TRBJ2-7 matches the end of the DNA better, so the J call may be wrong. This CDR3 is 19 amino acids long. In germline, CDR1 is LGHNA, CDR2 YSLEER. In nucleotides, the CDR3 is TGCGCCAGCAGCCAAGAGCCGGGAGCGGGCGCCCTGAGCTCCTACGAGCAGTACTTC. It is translated as CASSQEPGAGALSSYEQYF.

This clone was counted a few times. CDR3 loop: CAWSSGTGDFF. CDR3 DNA sequence: TGTGCCTGGAGCAGCGGGACAGGGGATTTCTTC. The V and J genes are TRBV30 and TRBJ2-1; TRBD1 matches at 10 bases. J gave up 16 bases and V 3 bases, and 6 bases lay outside the gene matches. Germline-derived CDR1 and CDR2 are GTSNPN and SVGIG (reference sequence). The CDR3 has 11 amino acids.

J is TRBJ2-7 and V is TRBV5-5; no firm D call. Germline CDR1 and CDR2: SGHKS and YYEKEE (reference sequence). The CDR3 length is 11 residues. Deletions cut 4 bases from V and 1 base from J, with 3 bases between. Here the CDR3 DNA reads TGTGCCAGCAGCCAGTCCTACGAGCAGTACTTC. The encoded protein is CASSQSYEQYF.

The sample holds a few counts of this clone. Within the sample, other DNA sequences also encode this same CDR3. The rearrangement joins TRBV5-6 to TRBJ1-2; 11 positions agree with TRBD1. CDR3 length equals 15 residues. The V segment lost 4 bases and the J segment 3 bases; nucleotides outside the gene matches: 5. Germline CDR1 SGHDT, CDR2 YYEEEE. Written as DNA, the CDR3 is TGTGCCAGCAGCCCGGGACAGGGGGTCGACTATGGCTACACCTTC. It yields the protein CASSPGQGVDYGYTF.

This sequence joins TRBV5-4 and TRBJ1-1; D possibly corresponds to TRBD1 (5 bases). Trimming stripped 4 bases from V and 0 bases from J, with 10 bases between. CDR3 length: 14 residues. The V gene's germline CDR1 is SGHNT and CDR2 YYREEE (reference sequence). The CDR3 DNA reads as TGTGCCAGCAGCCGCGGGACGGTGAACACTGAAGCTTTCTTT. Protein: CASSRGTVNTEAFF. The full variable domain, in which reference TRBV5-4 and TRBJ1-1 provide the parts outside the CDR3, is ETGVTQSPTHLIKTRGQQVTLRCSSQSGHNTVSWYQQALGQGPQFIFQYYREEENGRGNFPPRFSGLQFPNYSSELNVNALELDDSALYLCASSRGTVNTEAFFGQGTRLTVV.

This rearrangement joins TRBV5-1 to TRBJ2-2; D unclear. Germline-derived CDR1 and CDR2 are SGHRS and YFSETQ. The CDR3 contains 11 residues. With 2 bases removed from V and 7 bases from J, the gap between germline ends came to 3 bases. The CDR3 nucleotides are TGCGCCAGCAGCTTCCGCGGGGAGCTGTTTTTT. It encodes CASSFRGELFF.

This clone is medium-sized by share. The chain joins TRBV7-9 to TRBJ1-1; TRBD1 agrees at 10 bases. The CDR3 is made up of 15 amino acids. The ends lost 5 bases at V and 7 bases at J; junction bases unmatched: 10. Germline lookup yields CDR1 SEHNR and CDR2 FQNEAQ (reference sequence). In DNA, the CDR3 is TGTGCCAGCAGCCAATCGACAGGGGGCGGCTATGAAGCTTTCTTT. This encodes CASSQSTGGGYEAFF.

The V gene is TRBV6-5, the J gene TRBJ2-7; D possibly matches TRBD1 or TRBD2 (5 bases each). There are 14 residues in the CDR3. In germline, CDR1 is MNHEY, CDR2 SVGAGI. V lost 5 bases and J lost 3, with 14 bases in between. CDR3 in amino acids: CASSVGAGFYEQYF. CDR3 nucleotides: TGTGCCAGCAGTGTAGGGGCGGGTTTCTACGAGCAGTACTTC.

The chain combines TRBV29-1 with TRBJ2-7, with 9 bases fitting TRBD1. Trimming at V came to 0 bases and at J to 3 bases, leaving 12 bases not matched to a gene. This CDR3 contains 17 residues. The germline CDR1 and CDR2 sequences are SQVTM and ANQGSEA. This chain's CDR3 is CSVEDLGDPGQGYEQYF. As DNA, the CDR3 is TGCAGCGTTGAAGATCTGGGGGACCCGGGACAGGGCTACGAGCAGTACTTC.

V usage is TRBV29-1 and J usage is TRBJ2-7; D unclear. Germline assignment: CDR1 SQVTM and CDR2 ANQGSEA. This CDR3 is 12 amino acids long. Trimming stripped 3 bases from V and 3 bases from J, with 9 bases between. This CDR3 reads CSVESQSYEQYF. The CDR3 DNA reads as TGCAGCGTTGAGTCGCAGAGCTACGAGCAGTACTTC.

V usage is TRBV5-1 and J usage is TRBJ2-5; D remains ambiguous. CDR3 length equals 13 residues. The germline V gene encodes CDR1 SGHRS and CDR2 YFSETQ. Trimming removed 5 bases from V and 6 bases from J, with 14 bases in between. CDR3 loop: CASRDDGWQTQYF. DNA for the CDR3: TGCGCCAGCAGGGACGACGGGTGGCAGACCCAGTACTTC.

The rearrangement links TRBV4-1 to TRBJ2-7; TRBD2 aligns across 9 bases. The CDR3 is 18 residues long. Per the germline V gene, CDR1 is MGHRA and CDR2 is YSYEKL. The junction had 14 bases not matched to a gene; V was cut back by 1 base and J by 4 bases. The CDR3 DNA follows: TGCGCCAGCAGCCAAGTTTATGGTGCGATTAGCGGGAGTTACGAGCAGTACTTC. It encodes CASSQVYGAISGSYEQYF.

This clone was seen only a few times. V is TRBV6-5 and J is TRBJ2-6, with D tentatively TRBD1 (6 bases). Trimming removed 6 bases from V and 2 bases from J, with 11 bases in between. The CDR3 length is 15 residues. The germline V gene encodes CDR1 MNHEY and CDR2 SVGAGI. The CDR3 region has the DNA TGTGCCAGCAGGAGACAGGCCACTGGGGCCAACGTCCTGACTTTC. Protein product: CASRRQATGANVLTF.

This rearrangement joins TRBV28 to TRBJ2-1; D gene ambiguous. Germline loops: CDR1 MDHEN, CDR2 SYDVKM. CDR3 length: 14 residues. Between the trimmed V and J ends, which lost 6 bases and 1 base, there was a span of 10 bases. The CDR3 bases are TGTGCCAGCAGCCCTGACACTTCCTACAATGAGCAGTTCTTC. This codes for CASSPDTSYNEQFF.

This clone was detected a few times. This chain connects TRBV27 to TRBJ2-1; D is ambiguous. The CDR3 has 11 residues. Germline CDR1 and CDR2: MNHEY and SMNVEV (reference sequence). Trimming left V 6 bases short and J 9 bases short, with 9 bases between. CDR3 in DNA: TGTGCCAGCAGAGGTTGGAGTGAGCAGTTCTTC. This translates into CASRGWSEQFF.

The chain combines TRBV9 with TRBJ2-3, with TRBD1 matching 7 bases. The ends lost 6 bases at V and 0 bases at J; junction bases unmatched: 4. Germline V gene sequence: CDR1 SGDLS, CDR2 YYNGEE. The CDR3 runs to 14 residues. The CDR3 loop is CASKGTASTDTQYF. Here the CDR3 DNA reads TGTGCCAGCAAGGGGACAGCGAGCACAGATACGCAGTATTTT.

V gene TRBV7-6 combines with J gene TRBJ2-3; D remains unclear. Germline CDR1 SGHVS, CDR2 FNYEAQ. The germline V and J ends were trimmed by 5 bases and 0 bases, with 6 bases remaining between them. The CDR3 spans 13 residues. DNA of the CDR3: TGTGCCAGCAGCCCCACAAGCACAGATACGCAGTATTTT. Protein sequence: CASSPTSTDTQYF.

This sequence joins TRBV7-9 and TRBJ2-1, with D perhaps being TRBD1 or TRBD2 (5 bases each). The length of the CDR3 is 15 residues. V was pared by 3 bases and J by 5 bases, with 14 bases between. Germline CDR1 SEHNR, CDR2 FQNEAQ (reference sequence). CDR3 in amino acids: CASSFWDARHNEQFF. As DNA, the CDR3 is TGTGCCAGCAGCTTTTGGGACGCTCGTCACAATGAGCAGTTCTTC. The full variable domain, with the rest looked up from reference TRBV7-9 and TRBJ2-1, is DTGVSQNPRHKITKRGQNVTFRCDPISEHNRLYWYRQTLGQGPEFLTYFQNEAQLEKSRLLSDRFSAERPKGSFSTLEIQRTEQGDSAMYLCASSFWDARHNEQFFGPGTRLTVL.

The V and J genes are TRBV29-1 and TRBJ2-2, with TRBD1 matching 7 bases. V dropped 1 base and J dropped 5; count of bases not matched to a gene: 10. The CDR3 sequence is 16 residues long. Germline CDR1 and CDR2: SQVTM and ANQGSEA. The CDR3 nucleotides read TGCAGCGTTGAAGCGACACAGGGGTGGGGGACCGGGGAGCTGTTTTTT. It is translated as CSVEATQGWGTGELFF.

The V call is TRBV7-9, the J call TRBJ1-2; weak D call: TRBD1 (6 bases). V lost 5 bases and J lost 1, with 14 bases in between. The germline V gene has CDR1 SEHNR and CDR2 FQNEAQ (reference sequence). The length of the CDR3 is 15 residues. The CDR3 sequence is CASSPPGAFNYGYTF. DNA of the CDR3: TGTGCCAGCAGCCCTCCGGGGGCCTTTAACTATGGCTACACCTTC.